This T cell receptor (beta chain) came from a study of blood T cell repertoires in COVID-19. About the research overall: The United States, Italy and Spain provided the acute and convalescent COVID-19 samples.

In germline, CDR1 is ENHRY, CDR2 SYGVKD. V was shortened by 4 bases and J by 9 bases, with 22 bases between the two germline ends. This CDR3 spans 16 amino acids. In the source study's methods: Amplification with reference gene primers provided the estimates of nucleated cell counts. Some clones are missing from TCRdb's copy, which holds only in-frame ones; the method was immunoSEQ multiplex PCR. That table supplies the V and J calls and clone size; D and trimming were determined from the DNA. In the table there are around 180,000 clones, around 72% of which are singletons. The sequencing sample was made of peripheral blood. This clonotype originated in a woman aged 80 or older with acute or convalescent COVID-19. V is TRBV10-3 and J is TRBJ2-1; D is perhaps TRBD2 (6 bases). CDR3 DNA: TGTGCCATCAGTGTTCTCAAGTCGGAGGGCCAGGGTGAGCAGTTCTTC. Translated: CAISVLKSEGQGEQFF.